The 5 T cell receptor beta chains given below trace back to one sample, sequenced in a study of PD-1 blockade in classical Hodgkin lymphoma. Each patient relapsed following autologous stem cell transplantation, and prior brentuximab vedotin exposure differed. Method: immunoSEQ multiplex PCR; TCRdb's copy keeps in-frame clones and lacks some. The sample consists of 120,000 to 150,000 clones, about 81% of them appearing once. The sample was peripheral blood mononuclear cells (PBMCs), taken before the second cycle of nivolumab. These receptors all come from a human donor with classical Hodgkin lymphoma.

Turning to this clone: At the DNA level, this CDR3 is encoded by other sequences in the same sample as well. The V call is TRBV6-5, the J call TRBJ1-1, with TRBD1 as a possible D gene (6 bases). Trimming stripped 0 bases from V and 1 base from J, with 6 bases between. This CDR3 is built from 14 residues. CDR1 is MNHEY and CDR2 is SVGAGI in the germline V gene. CDR3: CASSYSRGNTEAFF. In nucleotides, the CDR3 is TGTGCCAGCAGTTACTCCAGGGGGAACACTGAAGCTTTCTTT.

The V and J genes are TRBV13 and TRBJ2-1, with D maybe TRBD2 (5 bases). V was trimmed by 1 base and J by 2 bases, leaving 15 bases between them. The CDR3 is 17 amino acids. Per germline, CDR1 PRHDT and CDR2 FYEKMQ (reference sequence). The CDR3 loop reads CASSLEFRGSPYNEQFF. CDR3 DNA sequence: TGTGCCAGCAGCTTAGAGTTCCGGGGATCCCCCTACAATGAGCAGTTCTTC.

The CDR3 coding sequence is TGCGCCAGCAGCCAAGATTTTCCAGGAAACTCCTACGAGCAGTACTTC. Its translation is CASSQDFPGNSYEQYF. The V call is TRBV4-3, the J call TRBJ2-7, with unresolved D. The CDR3 length is 16 residues. V was cut by 0 bases and J by 0 bases, with 12 bases left in between. CDR1 is LGHNA and CDR2 is YSLEER in the germline V gene.

The chain employs TRBV27 and TRBJ2-3; 11 bases agree with TRBD2. The CDR3 loop spans 17 amino acids. The V gene end was trimmed by 4 bases and the J gene end by 0 bases; junction bases not matched to a gene: 6. Germline assignment: CDR1 MNHEY and CDR2 SMNVEV (reference sequence). CDR3 amino acids: CASSSRTSGSSTDTQYF. In DNA, the CDR3 is TGTGCCAGCAGTTCAAGGACTAGCGGGTCTAGCACAGATACGCAGTATTTT.

The chain employs TRBV12-5 and TRBJ2-3, with 10 bases aligning to TRBD2. From germline, CDR1 is LGHNT and CDR2 FRNRAP. Losses at the gene ends were 1 base for V and 4 bases for J; bases not matched to a gene: 2. This CDR3 is 15 amino acids long. The CDR3 region is CASGLGAGGPDTQYF. The DNA of the CDR3 is TGTGCTAGTGGTTTGGGAGCGGGAGGGCCAGATACGCAGTATTTT.